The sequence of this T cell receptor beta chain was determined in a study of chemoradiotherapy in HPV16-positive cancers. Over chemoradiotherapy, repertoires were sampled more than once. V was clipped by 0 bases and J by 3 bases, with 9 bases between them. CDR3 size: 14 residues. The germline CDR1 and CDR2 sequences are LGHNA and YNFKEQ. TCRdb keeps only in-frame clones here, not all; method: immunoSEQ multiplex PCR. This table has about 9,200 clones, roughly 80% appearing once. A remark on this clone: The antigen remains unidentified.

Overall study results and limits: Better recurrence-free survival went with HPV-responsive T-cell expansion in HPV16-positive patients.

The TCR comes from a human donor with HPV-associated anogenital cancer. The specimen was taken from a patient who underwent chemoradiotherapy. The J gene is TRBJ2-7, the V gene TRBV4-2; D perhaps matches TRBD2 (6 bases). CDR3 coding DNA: TGTGCCAGCAGCCAAGATTACGGGGGCTACGAGCAGTACTTC. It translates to CASSQDYGGYEQYF.